The source of this TCR beta chain is a study of vaccination and CD4 T cells after COVID-19. At the Johns Hopkins FTIC core, DNA taken from cultured CD4+ T cells was sequenced by way of the Oncomine TCR Beta short-read assay. MiXCR, run by TCRdb on the PCR reads, gives a single entry per CDR3 protein. The sample has about 26,000 distinct CDR3 sequences; approximately 50% are singletons. Unmatched junction bases numbered 7, after V lost 3 bases and J lost 6 bases. The CDR3 spans 14 residues. Germline-derived CDR1 and CDR2 are GTSNPN and SVGIG (reference sequence). Treatment reported: roughly 10-day PBMC culture with coronavirus spike peptide pools or control peptides (ViraFEST assay). Peptide pools at roughly 10 ug/ml and IL-2 at approximately 10 IU/ml were added to cultures of a few million PBMCs per well. About this clonotype itself: What it binds is unknown.

V and J are TRBV30 and TRBJ2-2; 7 nucleotides line up with TRBD2. The source was CD4+ T cells from blood, cultured in vitro, collected before SARS-CoV-2 vaccination. The sequence was obtained from a human donor who received a COVID-19 vaccine. This CDR3 is CAWSGVGGSGELFF. The CDR3 bases are TGTGCCTGGAGCGGAGTGGGGGGGTCCGGGGAGCTGTTTTTT. Filled out from reference TRBV30 and TRBJ2-2, the complete variable domain reads SQTIHQWPATLVQPVGSPLSLECTVEGTSNPNLYWYRQAAGRGLQLLFYSVGIGQISSEVPQNLSASRPQDRQFILSSKKLLLSDSGFYLCAWSGVGGSGELFFGEGSRLTVL.